Sequencing of this TCR beta chain was carried out in a study of blood T cell repertoires in COVID-19. Study information: The origin of the acute and convalescent COVID-19 samples was the United States, Italy and Spain. The cDNA or gDNA used as material had been derived from T cells, B-cell-depleted T cells, or PBMCs.

In the authors' workflow: Researchers report that nucleated cell counts were estimated from reference gene primer amplification. TCRdb keeps only in-frame clones here, not all; method: immunoSEQ multiplex PCR. That table is the source of V, J and clone size, and D and trimming were worked out from the DNA. The sample yields about 430,000 clones, roughly 89% seen once. Trimming removed 2 bases from V and 5 bases from J, with 7 bases in between. CDR3 length: 13 residues. This clonotype was sampled from a young man with COVID-19, enrolled during active disease. The chain carries TRBV12-3 or TRBV12-4 and TRBJ1-5; D is ambiguous. The material sequenced was peripheral blood. CDR3 sequence: CASSLSRDQPQHF. The CDR3, as DNA: TGTGCCAGCAGTTTATCGCGCGATCAGCCCCAGCATTTT.